These 30 T cell receptor beta chains were sequenced from one sample in a study of cytomegalovirus exposure and HLA in healthy donors. The repertoire was sequenced with immunoSEQ multiplex PCR; TCRdb's copy has only in-frame clones and lacks some. The sample shows approximately 82,000 clones, 85% to 95% of them seen only once. The sequenced material came from PBMCs. These receptors originate from a man aged 18 to 29 in good health and CMV-seronegative.

The genes are TRBV5-1 and TRBJ1-1; TRBD1 matches 8 bases. V was pared by 3 bases and J by 0 bases, with 4 bases of the junction left unmatched. The germline V gene has CDR1 SGHRS and CDR2 YFSETQ. The CDR3 has 15 residues. The CDR3 nucleotides are TGCGCCAGCAGCTCGGGACAGGCTTTGAACACTGAAGCTTTCTTT. This gives the protein CASSSGQALNTEAFF.

The chain joins TRBV6-4 to TRBJ2-1; D is possibly TRBD2 (5 bases). The CDR3 loop spans 14 amino acids. From germline, CDR1 is MRHNA and CDR2 SNTAGT. Trimming left V 2 bases short and J 10 bases short, with 15 bases between. The CDR3 is CASSDQLQPGEQFF. The DNA of the CDR3 is TGTGCCAGCAGTGACCAACTCCAGCCGGGGGAGCAGTTCTTC.

V and J are TRBV30 and TRBJ2-7; TRBD2 matches at 7 bases. This CDR3 is built from 14 residues. V was clipped by 0 bases and J by 2 bases; unmatched bases: 4. Germline V lookup: CDR1 GTSNPN, CDR2 SVGIG (reference sequence). In nucleotides, the CDR3 is TGTGCCTGGAGTGTTCGGGACTATGCCTACGAGCAGTACTTC. This sequence encodes CAWSVRDYAYEQYF.

This CDR3 is CASSGGQGGNEQYF. CDR3 DNA sequence: TGCGCCAGCAGTGGGGGACAGGGGGGAAACGAGCAGTACTTC. This chain uses TRBV10-1 with TRBJ2-7; 11 bases match TRBD1. Germline V lookup: CDR1 WNHNN, CDR2 SYGVQD (reference sequence). The V and J ends lost 4 bases and 5 bases, in that order; junction bases with no gene match: 4. CDR3 size: 14 residues.

The chain is built from TRBV18 and TRBJ2-3, with TRBD2 as a possible D gene (6 bases). Germline V gene sequence: CDR1 KGHSH, CDR2 LQKENI. The length of the CDR3 is 15 residues. Trimming removed 4 bases at V and 2 bases at J, with 13 bases between. This CDR3 reads CASSRMAGSTDTQYF. CDR3 DNA: TGTGCCAGCTCACGAATGGCGGGATCCACAGATACGCAGTATTTT.

The chain uses TRBV6-5 and TRBJ1-1, with D perhaps TRBD1 (6 bases). This CDR3 region has 15 residues. The germline CDR1 and CDR2 sequences are MNHEY and SVGAGI. V was pared by 6 bases and J by 1 base, with 15 bases between. CDR3 DNA: TGTGCCAGCAGGCAATACAGGGCCTCGAACACTGAAGCTTTCTTT. Encoded protein: CASRQYRASNTEAFF.

The rearrangement uses TRBV2 and TRBJ1-2; D is uncertain. V gave up 1 base and J gave up 8 bases, with 8 bases separating them. Germline CDR1 is SNHLY and CDR2 is FYNNEI. The CDR3 length is 12 residues. CDR3 amino acids: CASSEDRRGYTF. The CDR3 DNA sequence: TGTGCCAGCAGTGAAGACCGGAGGGGCTACACCTTC. The full variable domain, in which reference TRBV2 and TRBJ1-2 provide the parts outside the CDR3, is EPEVTQTPSHQVTQMGQEVILRCVPISNHLYFYWYRQILGQKVEFLVSFYNNEISEKSEIFDDQFSVERPDGSNFTLKIRSTKLEDSAMYFCASSEDRRGYTFGSGTRLTVV.

In this sample, this clone turned up once. The rearrangement joins TRBV6-1 to TRBJ2-1; a weak D match, TRBD2 (7 bases). Germline V gene data show CDR1 as MNHNS and CDR2 as SASEGT. V dropped 3 bases and J dropped 7 bases, with 16 bases sitting between them. The CDR3 runs to 15 residues. The CDR3 region has the DNA TGTGCCAGCAGTGACGGCGCGGGGGCCCATAATGAGCAGTTCTTC. This translates into CASSDGAGAHNEQFF.

The V and J genes are TRBV4-1 and TRBJ1-6; unclear D gene. CDR1 MGHRA and CDR2 YSYEKL come from the germline V gene. CDR3 length: 15 amino acids. Trimming removed 0 bases at V and 7 bases at J, with 10 bases between. CDR3 sequence reads: CASSQDIGGNSPLHF. Written as DNA, the CDR3 is TGCGCCAGCAGCCAAGATATAGGAGGAAATTCACCCCTCCACTTT.

V gene TRBV5-1 combines with J gene TRBJ1-5; 8 nucleotides match TRBD1. Germline CDR1 SGHRS, CDR2 YFSETQ. Germline trimming cut 2 bases from V and 4 bases from J; bases unmatched to any gene: 2. The CDR3 contains 14 residues. The CDR3 nucleotides read TGCGCCAGCAGCTTAACAGGGGGGAATCAGCCCCAGCATTTT. Protein product: CASSLTGGNQPQHF.

This rearrangement joins TRBV11-2 to TRBJ1-6; 7 bases align to TRBD1. Trimming at V came to 5 bases and at J to 4 bases, leaving 14 bases not matched to a gene. From germline, CDR1 is SGHAT and CDR2 FQNNGV. This CDR3 has 18 residues. CDR3 region: CASSARGQRSSYNSPLHF. The CDR3 region has the DNA TGTGCCAGCAGCGCCCGGGGACAGAGAAGTTCTTATAATTCACCCCTCCACTTT. Supplemented by reference TRBV11-2 and TRBJ1-6, the full variable domain reads EAGVAQSPRYKIIEKRQSVAFWCNPISGHATLYWYQQILGQGPKLLIQFQNNGVVDDSQLPKDRFSAERLKGVDSTLKIQPAKLEDSAVYLCASSARGQRSSYNSPLHFGNGTRLTVT.

The chain links TRBV5-4 to TRBJ1-2, with D hard to call. The CDR3 loop spans 14 amino acids. V dropped 4 bases and J dropped 4 bases, with 14 bases sitting between them. Per the germline V gene, CDR1 is SGHNT and CDR2 is YYREEE (reference sequence). CDR3 protein: CASSPAQVPYGYTF. The CDR3 bases are TGTGCCAGCAGCCCCGCACAAGTCCCCTATGGCTACACCTTC.

This sequence joins TRBV29-1 and TRBJ2-1; the match to TRBD2 covers 10 bases. Per the germline V gene, CDR1 is SQVTM and CDR2 is ANQGSEA. With 1 base clipped from V and 7 bases from J, the junction kept 13 bases outside the gene matches. CDR3 size: 17 residues. CDR3 nucleotide sequence: TGCAGCGTTGAAGGGGGCCCAAGCGGGGGGGCCCTGAATGAGCAGTTCTTC. Amino acid sequence: CSVEGGPSGGALNEQFF.

This clone was seen a handful of times. J is TRBJ1-2 and V is TRBV18; 9 bases fit TRBD1. After removal of 3 bases from V and 5 bases from J, the junction contained 7 bases not matched to a gene. The CDR3 has 15 residues. The germline V gene has CDR1 KGHSH and CDR2 LQKENI. Written as DNA, the CDR3 is TGTGCCAGCTCACCGGGGGACAGGGTTTCTTATGGCTACACCTTC. Its protein is CASSPGDRVSYGYTF.

The rearrangement uses TRBV30 and TRBJ1-1; maybe TRBD1 (5 bases). CDR1 GTSNPN and CDR2 SVGIG come from the germline V gene (reference sequence). V lost 0 bases and J lost 6, with 11 bases in between. The CDR3 is made up of 13 amino acids. CDR3 sequence (DNA): TGTGCCTGGAGTGTACGACGGGGGGCTGAAGCTTTCTTT. Protein product: CAWSVRRGAEAFF.

This clone was counted a single time. This chain connects TRBV5-1 to TRBJ2-2; no definite D call. This CDR3 comprises 13 residues. Between the trimmed V and J ends, which lost 0 bases and 5 bases, there was a span of 5 bases. Per germline, CDR1 SGHRS and CDR2 YFSETQ. CDR3 in DNA: TGCGCCAGCAGCTTGGAAATAACCGGGGAGCTGTTTTTT. Translated, it gives CASSLEITGELFF. The full variable domain, its missing parts supplied by reference TRBV5-1 and TRBJ2-2, is KAGVTQTPRYLIKTRGQQVTLSCSPISGHRSVSWYQQTPGQGLQFLFEYFSETQRNKGNFPGRFSGRQFSNSRSEMNVSTLELGDSALYLCASSLEITGELFFGEGSRLTVL.

The DNA of the CDR3 is TGTGCCAGCAGTACACTCCCGGGCGACAGGATCCGGATCGCGCCCCTCCACTTT. This sequence encodes CASSTLPGDRIRIAPLHF. The chain carries TRBV2 and TRBJ1-6; TRBD1 is a possible D gene (6 bases). Germline CDR1 reads SNHLY; CDR2 reads FYNNEI. Trimming cost V 5 bases and J 13 bases, with 30 bases left between them. The CDR3 is made up of 18 amino acids.

This rearrangement joins TRBV19 to TRBJ2-5; TRBD2 agrees at 10 bases. This CDR3 is built from 16 residues. The V gene end was trimmed by 7 bases and the J gene end by 7 bases; junction bases not matched to a gene: 15. Germline loops: CDR1 LNHDA, CDR2 SQIVND (reference sequence). This chain's CDR3 is CASMGSGGSGARTQYF. The CDR3, as DNA: TGTGCCAGTATGGGTAGCGGGGGGTCCGGGGCGCGGACCCAGTACTTC. The variable domain in full, completed from reference TRBV19 and TRBJ2-5, reads DGGITQSPKYLFRKEGQNVTLSCEQNLNHDAMYWYRQDPGQGLRLIYYSQIVNDFQKGDIAEGYSVSREKKESFPLTVTSAQKNPTAFYLCASMGSGGSGARTQYFGPGTRLLVL.

V gene TRBV25-1 combines with J gene TRBJ2-1; the match to TRBD1 covers 7 bases. Germline-derived CDR1 and CDR2 are MGHDK and SYGVNS. The CDR3 is 15 residues long. Trimming at V came to 9 bases and at J to 1 base, leaving 9 bases not matched to a gene. This CDR3 reads CASISDRASYNEQFF. The CDR3 DNA sequence: TGTGCCAGTATCAGTGACAGGGCGTCCTACAATGAGCAGTTCTTC.

The chain combines TRBV5-6 with TRBJ1-1; D not resolved. Germline lookup yields CDR1 SGHDT and CDR2 YYEEEE. CDR3 length equals 13 residues. The germline V and J ends were trimmed by 4 bases and 9 bases, with 16 bases remaining between them. The DNA of the CDR3 is TGTGCCAGCAGCCAGTCGCACAGCTATAAAGCTTTCTTT. The encoded protein is CASSQSHSYKAFF.

V is TRBV10-3 and J is TRBJ1-5; D gene unclear. CDR1 and CDR2 (germline): ENHRY, SYGVKD. V lost 6 bases and J 7 bases, leaving 13 bases between the germline ends. CDR3 size: 13 residues. The DNA of the CDR3 is TGTGCCATCAGAACAGCACCAAACCAGCCCCAGCATTTT. Translation gives CAIRTAPNQPQHF.

This chain connects TRBV29-1 to TRBJ1-2; 7 nucleotides match TRBD1. CDR1 and CDR2 from the germline V gene are SQVTM and ANQGSEA. This CDR3 is 10 amino acids long. V lost 6 bases, J lost 7 bases, and 2 bases stayed unmatched. This CDR3 reads CSVGDSGYTF. In nucleotides, the CDR3 is TGCAGCGTCGGGGACAGTGGCTACACCTTC.

The rearrangement links TRBV7-8 to TRBJ2-7, with 7 bases identical to TRBD2. The CDR3 consists of 13 residues. V was pared by 7 bases and J by 6 bases, with 9 bases of the junction left unmatched. Germline V CDR1 and CDR2: SGHVS, FQNEAQ. As DNA, the CDR3 is TGTGCCAGCATGAGACTAGCACGAAGCGAGCAGTACTTC. It codes for CASMRLARSEQYF.

The V call is TRBV29-1, the J call TRBJ1-1; D not certain. From germline, CDR1 is SQVTM and CDR2 ANQGSEA. The CDR3 runs 12 residues. V was trimmed by 5 bases and J by 0 bases, leaving 7 bases between them. For the CDR3, the DNA is TGCAGCGTTTTGCGGATGAACACTGAAGCTTTCTTT. Its translation: CSVLRMNTEAFF.

The V gene is TRBV10-3, the J gene TRBJ1-1, with TRBD1 identical over 7 bases. The CDR3 runs 13 residues. V lost 6 bases and J lost 3; bases outside the gene matches: 4. Germline CDR1 is ENHRY and CDR2 is SYGVKD. CDR3 sequence reads: CAIRNRGDTEAFF. Here the CDR3 DNA reads TGTGCCATCAGGAACAGGGGAGACACTGAAGCTTTCTTT.

The CDR3 DNA sequence: TGTGCCAGCAGCTTCTCCGGACAGGGGACGTACGAGCAGTACTTC. Its translation: CASSFSGQGTYEQYF. V gene TRBV5-5 combines with J gene TRBJ2-7; 9 nucleotides align to TRBD1. This CDR3 is 15 amino acids long. Germline CDR1 SGHKS, CDR2 YYEKEE (reference sequence). V lost 2 bases and J lost 4; bases outside the gene matches: 7.

V gene TRBV6-1 combines with J gene TRBJ2-7, with 12 bases identical to TRBD1. The CDR3 runs 14 residues. V was pared by 6 bases and J by 5 bases, with 5 bases of the junction left unmatched. Germline assignment: CDR1 MNHNS and CDR2 SASEGT. The CDR3 sequence is CASRGQGAVHEQYF. For the CDR3, the DNA is TGTGCCAGCAGGGGACAGGGGGCGGTCCACGAGCAGTACTTC.

The V gene is TRBV19, the J gene TRBJ1-5; TRBD1 is a possible D gene (6 bases). This CDR3 is built from 14 residues. Trimming removed 6 bases at V and 2 bases at J, with 11 bases between. CDR1 and CDR2 from the germline V gene are LNHDA and SQIVND (reference sequence). The CDR3 DNA sequence: TGTGCCAGTAGAGCACAGGGTGGCAATCAGCCCCAGCATTTT. It yields the protein CASRAQGGNQPQHF.

The gene calls are TRBV7-2 and TRBJ2-1, with no clear D. Germline V lookup: CDR1 SGHTA, CDR2 FQGNSA. The ends were cut back, 2 bases at V and 5 bases at J, with 13 bases in the middle. CDR3 length: 15 residues. The CDR3 DNA reads as TGTGCCAGCAGCTTAACGCGACTGCAAAACAATGAGCAGTTCTTC. Translating it yields CASSLTRLQNNEQFF.

The V gene is TRBV14, the J gene TRBJ2-2, with a tentative D call TRBD1 (6 bases). Deletions cut 2 bases from V and 3 bases from J, with 10 bases between. CDR1 is SGHDN and CDR2 is FVKESK in the germline V gene. The CDR3 is made up of 15 amino acids. The CDR3 protein is CASSQWGPDTGELFF. The DNA for the CDR3 is TGTGCCAGCAGCCAATGGGGGCCTGACACCGGGGAGCTGTTTTTT.